This T cell receptor (beta chain) is drawn from a study of post-analysis software for immune sequencing data. The study, taken as a whole, reports: Comparison of patients with controls showed four or five TRBV segments more frequent in patients, TRBV5-6, TRBV5-1 and TRBV20-1 among them. F measure clustering grouped samples strongly by preparation batch.

Carried by the TCR beta cDNA libraries were unique molecular identifiers. TCRdb used MiXCR to reprocess the PCR reads, holding one entry per CDR3 protein. This table holds about 460,000 distinct CDR3 sequences, 40% to 55% found once. Note on this clonotype: No antigen is known for it.

With 4 bases clipped from V and 12 bases from J, the junction kept 8 bases outside the gene matches. CDR3 length equals 14 residues. Germline V gives CDR1 SEHNR, CDR2 FQNEAQ (reference sequence). Sequencing input: blood. The gene calls are TRBV7-9 and TRBJ2-1, with 11 bases identical to TRBD1. The receptor comes from a girl between 10 and 17 years old with multiple sclerosis. The CDR3 here is CASSSGQGAFRQFF. The CDR3 DNA sequence: TGTGCCAGCAGCTCCGGACAGGGGGCGTTTAGGCAGTTCTTC.